The clone carrying this TCR beta chain has a handful of counts. Its antigen is not known. This sample stems from a study of T cell repertoires in cytomegalovirus infection. TCRdb re-called the reads with MiXCR, one entry per CDR3 protein. The sample has approximately 730,000 distinct CDR3 sequences; about 30% are singletons. Regarding the study as a whole: In two of eight donors, the top clonotype was HLA-C-restricted CMV-specific. Carriers of CMV and the relevant HLA type were discriminated by public TCR beta frequency.

The specimen was cultured PBMCs, collected from culture after CMV antigen stimulation. The receptor's source is a human donor in good health (CMV status not recorded). Some clones in this sample may be carry-over from other donors' samples.

DNA of the CDR3: TGTGCCAGCAGAGTAGTAGATACGCAGTATTTT. Its protein is CASRVVDTQYF. This chain links TRBV7-2 with TRBJ2-3; D is undetermined. The V and J ends lost 6 bases and 5 bases respectively, with 6 bases between them. Germline-derived CDR1 and CDR2 are SGHTA and FQGNSA. The CDR3 has 11 amino acids.